The T cell receptor beta chain under discussion was sequenced for a study of glioma-infiltrating T cells after dendritic cell vaccination. CDR3 length: 12 residues. V dropped 5 bases and J dropped 11 bases, with 15 bases sitting between them. CDR1 and CDR2 from the germline V gene are SEHNR and FQNEAQ (reference sequence). Produced via immunoSEQ multiplex PCR; TCRdb's table is partial and in-frame only. In the table there are some 38,000 clones, approximately 84% of which are singletons. The receptor was derived from a human donor with glioblastoma. The genes are TRBV7-9 and TRBJ2-5, with D maybe TRBD1 (6 bases). The sample was blood, taken before dendritic cell vaccination. The CDR3 loop reads CASSPGQLRQYF. In DNA, the CDR3 is TGTGCCAGCAGCCCAGGACAGTTAAGACAGTACTTC.